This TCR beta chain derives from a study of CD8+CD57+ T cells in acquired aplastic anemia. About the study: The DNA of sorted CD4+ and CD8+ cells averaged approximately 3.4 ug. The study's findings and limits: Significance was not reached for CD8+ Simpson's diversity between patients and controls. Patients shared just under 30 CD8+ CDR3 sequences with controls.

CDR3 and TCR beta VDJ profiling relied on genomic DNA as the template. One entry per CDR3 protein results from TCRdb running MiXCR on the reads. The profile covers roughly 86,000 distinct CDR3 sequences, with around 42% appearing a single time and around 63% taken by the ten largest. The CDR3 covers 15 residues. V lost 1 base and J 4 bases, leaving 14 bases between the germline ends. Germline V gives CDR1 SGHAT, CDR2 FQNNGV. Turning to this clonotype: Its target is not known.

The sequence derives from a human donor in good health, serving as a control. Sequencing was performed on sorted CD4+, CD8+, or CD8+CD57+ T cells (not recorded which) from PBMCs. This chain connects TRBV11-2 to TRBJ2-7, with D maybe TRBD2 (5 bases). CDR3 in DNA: TGTGCCAGCAGCTTAGGCAATGGGGAGTGGTACGAGCAGTACTTC. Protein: CASSLGNGEWYEQYF.